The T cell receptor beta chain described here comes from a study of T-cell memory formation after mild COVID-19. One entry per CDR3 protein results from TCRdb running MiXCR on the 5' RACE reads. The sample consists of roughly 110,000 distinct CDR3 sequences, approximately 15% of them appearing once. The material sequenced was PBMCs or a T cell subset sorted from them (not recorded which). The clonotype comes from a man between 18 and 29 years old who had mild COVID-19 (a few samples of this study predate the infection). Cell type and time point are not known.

CDR3 region: CASSYLAGELFF. The CDR3 region has the DNA TGTGCCAGCAGCTATCTCGCCGGGGAGCTGTTTTTT. V is TRBV13 and J is TRBJ2-2; D is ambiguous. The CDR3 sequence is 12 residues long. Germline-derived CDR1 and CDR2 are PRHDT and FYEKMQ (reference sequence). Trimming shortened V by 4 bases and J by 6 bases, and 6 bases separated the two germline ends.